The TCR beta chain described here comes from a study of post-analysis software for immune sequencing data (dated by TCRdb to the mid-2010s). In terms of the full investigation: Disease courses on record covered relapsing-remitting, secondary progressive and progressive-relapsing multiple sclerosis, though some patients had no subtype annotation. The patient repertoires were compared against approximately ten previously published healthy control repertoires obtained from donors aged about 6 to 26 years. A subset of samples was prepared in parallel using single-end sample barcoding, then pooled and co-amplified after Illumina adapter ligation. What the study reported, not specific to this receptor: Direct clustering with F measure showed strong co-clustering of samples prepared in the same batch, prompting a batch-effect correction. The multiple sclerosis patient group was slightly younger than the control group. Significantly lower normalized Chao1 diversity was found in multiple sclerosis patients than in controls, suggesting substantial peripheral T-cell clonal expansion. Patients showed significantly higher frequencies than controls for roughly five TRBV segments, among them TRBV5-6, TRBV5-1 and TRBV20-1.

Counted from cysteine to phenylalanine, this CDR3 has 14 amino acids. The entry retains the CDR3 DNA only, 42 bases that are in frame from base 1. From the germline V gene (reference sequence), CDR1 is SSHAT and CDR2 is FNYEAQ. Libraries were prepared through PCR. The instrument was an Illumina HiSeq 2500. Unique molecular identifiers were incorporated into TCR beta cDNA libraries to reduce PCR and sequencing biases. Some 500,000 cDNA molecules were obtained for every 1 to 10 million input T cells, so each molecule roughly corresponded to one T cell. The patient libraries were prepared and sequenced using the same protocol as the earlier healthy control dataset. Samples belonging to the same batch were prepared together, multiplexed and sequenced on a shared HiSeq lane. Per the authors' processing: Raw barcoded reads were processed with MIGEC, discarding single-read molecular identifier groups before consensus assembly and CDR3 extraction. Clonotype tables were post-analysed with VDJtools, and diversity was normalized by down-sampling all datasets to the smallest sample size. In repertoire overlap clustering, CDR3 amino acid sequences, but not nucleotide sequences, were matched to correct batch-related cross-sample contamination. TCRdb trimmed the raw reads at Q25, called clones with MiXCR and kept productive beta chains. Entries are consolidated by CDR3 protein sequence, retaining the most common genes and DNA. The authors' filters were not applied to this entry. Across this sample there are 400,000 to 500,000 distinct CDR3 sequences, with over 30% seen only once. The ten largest make up 7.6% of the sample.

This clonotype was seen ten or more times. Its antigen remains undetermined. One junction end does not reproduce the germline sequence, and a read error may be involved. To demonstrate the VDJtools post-analysis software, TCR beta repertoires were profiled from the peripheral blood of more than ten young patients with multiple sclerosis. Multiple sclerosis patients were children and adolescents aged about 6 to 16 years. The chain couples TRBV7-7 to TRBJ2-1, and TRBD2 matches 11 of the central bases. The specimen was blood. This sequence originates from a girl aged 2-9 years with multiple sclerosis. Here the CDR3 is given as CASSPRTSGNEQFF. The sequenced DNA: TGTGCTAGCAGCCCCCGGACTAGCGGGAATGAGCAGTTCTTC.